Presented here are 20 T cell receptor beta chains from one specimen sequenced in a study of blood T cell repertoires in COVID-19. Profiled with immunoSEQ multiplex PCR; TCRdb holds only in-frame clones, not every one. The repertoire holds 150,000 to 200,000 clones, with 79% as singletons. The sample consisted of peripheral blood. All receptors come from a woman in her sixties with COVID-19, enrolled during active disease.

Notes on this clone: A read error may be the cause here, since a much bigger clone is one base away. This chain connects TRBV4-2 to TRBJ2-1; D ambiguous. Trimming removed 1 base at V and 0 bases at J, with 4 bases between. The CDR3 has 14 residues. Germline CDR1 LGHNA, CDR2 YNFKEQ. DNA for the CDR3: TGTGCCAGCAGCCAAGCGAGCTCCTACAATGAGCAGTTCTTC. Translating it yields CASSQASSYNEQFF.

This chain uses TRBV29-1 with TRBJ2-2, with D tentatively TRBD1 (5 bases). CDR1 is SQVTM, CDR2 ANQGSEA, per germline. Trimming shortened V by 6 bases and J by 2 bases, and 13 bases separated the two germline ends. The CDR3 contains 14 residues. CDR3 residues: CSVLQTDNTGELFF. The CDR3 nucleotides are TGCAGCGTCCTACAGACAGATAACACCGGGGAGCTGTTTTTT.

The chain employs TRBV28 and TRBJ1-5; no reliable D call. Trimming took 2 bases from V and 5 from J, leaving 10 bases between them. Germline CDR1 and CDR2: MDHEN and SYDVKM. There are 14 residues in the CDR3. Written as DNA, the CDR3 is TGTGCCAGCAGTTTACCGAGCATGGATCAGCCCCAGCATTTT. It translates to CASSLPSMDQPQHF.

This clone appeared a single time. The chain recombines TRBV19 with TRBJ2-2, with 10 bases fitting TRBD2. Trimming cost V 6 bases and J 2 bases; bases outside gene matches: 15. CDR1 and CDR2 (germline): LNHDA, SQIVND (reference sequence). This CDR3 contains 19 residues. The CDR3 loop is CASSHRIGLAGVNTGELFF. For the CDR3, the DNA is TGTGCCAGTAGCCATAGGATTGGCCTAGCGGGGGTCAACACCGGGGAGCTGTTTTTT.

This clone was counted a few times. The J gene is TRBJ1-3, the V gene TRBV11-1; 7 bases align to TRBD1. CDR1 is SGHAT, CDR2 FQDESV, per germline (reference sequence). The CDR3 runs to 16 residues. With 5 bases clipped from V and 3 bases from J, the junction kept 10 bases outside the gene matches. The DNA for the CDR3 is TGTGCCAGCAGCGCCCGGACAGGCTCCGGTGGAAACACCATATATTTT. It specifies CASSARTGSGGNTIYF. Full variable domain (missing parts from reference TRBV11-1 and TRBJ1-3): EAEVAQSPRYKITEKSQAVAFWCDPISGHATLYWYRQILGQGPELLVQFQDESVVDDSQLPKDRFSAERLKGVDSTLKIQPAELGDSAMYLCASSARTGSGGNTIYFGEGSWLTVV.

In nucleotides, the CDR3 is TGTGCCACCAGTGATCCCTCGCAGGAAGTCTATGGCTACACCTTC. It encodes CATSDPSQEVYGYTF. This sequence joins TRBV24-1 and TRBJ1-2, with D unclear. The CDR3 is 15 residues long. CDR1 is KGHDR, CDR2 SFDVKD, per germline. The V end lost 3 bases, the J end lost 4 bases, and 14 bases lay between the germline ends.

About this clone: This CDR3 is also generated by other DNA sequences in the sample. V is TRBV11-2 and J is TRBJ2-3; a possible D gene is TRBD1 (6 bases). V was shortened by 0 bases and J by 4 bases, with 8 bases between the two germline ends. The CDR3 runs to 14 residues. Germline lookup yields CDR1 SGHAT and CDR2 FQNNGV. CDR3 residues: CASSLDRGPDTQYF. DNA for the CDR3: TGTGCCAGCAGCTTAGACAGGGGACCAGATACGCAGTATTTT.

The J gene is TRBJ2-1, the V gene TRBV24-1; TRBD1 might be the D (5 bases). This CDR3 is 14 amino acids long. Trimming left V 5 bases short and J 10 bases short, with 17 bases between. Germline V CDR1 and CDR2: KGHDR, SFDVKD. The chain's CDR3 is CATSATGPLLEQFF. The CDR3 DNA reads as TGTGCCACCAGTGCTACAGGACCCCTCCTGGAGCAGTTCTTC.

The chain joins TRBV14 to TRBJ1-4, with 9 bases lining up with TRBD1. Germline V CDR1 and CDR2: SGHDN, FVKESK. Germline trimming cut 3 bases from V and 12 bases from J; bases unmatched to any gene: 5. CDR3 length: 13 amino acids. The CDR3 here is CASSQLTGGELFF. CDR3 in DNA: TGTGCCAGCAGCCAGCTGACAGGGGGAGAACTGTTTTTT.

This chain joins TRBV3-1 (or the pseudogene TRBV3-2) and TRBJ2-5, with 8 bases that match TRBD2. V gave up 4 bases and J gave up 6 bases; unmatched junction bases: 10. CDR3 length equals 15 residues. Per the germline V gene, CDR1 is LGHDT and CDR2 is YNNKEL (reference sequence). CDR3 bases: TGTGCCAGCAGCCCCCGGGAGGGTTCAAGTAAGACCCAGTACTTC. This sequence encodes CASSPREGSSKTQYF.

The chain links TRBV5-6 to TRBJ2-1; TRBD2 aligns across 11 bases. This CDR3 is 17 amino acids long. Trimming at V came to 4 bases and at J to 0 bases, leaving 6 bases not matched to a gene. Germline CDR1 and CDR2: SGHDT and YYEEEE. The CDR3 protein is CASSMLAGGLSYNEQFF. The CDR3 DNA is TGTGCCAGCAGCATGCTAGCGGGAGGACTCTCCTACAATGAGCAGTTCTTC.

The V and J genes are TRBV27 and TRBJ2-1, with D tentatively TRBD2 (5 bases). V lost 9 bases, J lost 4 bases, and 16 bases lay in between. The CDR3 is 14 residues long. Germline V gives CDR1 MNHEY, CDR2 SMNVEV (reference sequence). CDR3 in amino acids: CASSVYREYNEQFF. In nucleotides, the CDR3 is TGTGCCAGTAGCGTCTACCGCGAATACAATGAGCAGTTCTTC.

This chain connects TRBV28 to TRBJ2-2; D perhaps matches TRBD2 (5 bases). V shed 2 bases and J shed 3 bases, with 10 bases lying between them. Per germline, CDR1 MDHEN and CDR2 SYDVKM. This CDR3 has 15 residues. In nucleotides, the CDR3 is TGTGCCAGCAGTTTAATGTGGGGAGACACCGGGGAGCTGTTTTTT. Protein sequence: CASSLMWGDTGELFF.

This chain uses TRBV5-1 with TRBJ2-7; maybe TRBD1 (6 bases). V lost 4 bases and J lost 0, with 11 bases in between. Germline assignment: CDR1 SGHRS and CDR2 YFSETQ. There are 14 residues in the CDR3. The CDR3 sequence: CASSPDSLSYEQYF. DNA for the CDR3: TGCGCCAGCAGCCCGGACAGTCTCTCCTACGAGCAGTACTTC.

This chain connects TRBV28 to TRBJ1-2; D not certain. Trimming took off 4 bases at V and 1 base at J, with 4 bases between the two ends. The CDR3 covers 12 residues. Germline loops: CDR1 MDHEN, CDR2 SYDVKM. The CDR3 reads CASSWSNYGYTF. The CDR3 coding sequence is TGTGCCAGCAGTTGGAGTAACTATGGCTACACCTTC.

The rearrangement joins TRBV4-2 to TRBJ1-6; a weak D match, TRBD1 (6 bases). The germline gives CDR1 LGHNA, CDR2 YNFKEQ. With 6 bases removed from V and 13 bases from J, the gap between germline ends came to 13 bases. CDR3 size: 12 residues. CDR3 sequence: CASSQGSGPLHF. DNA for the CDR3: TGTGCCAGCAGTCAGGGGAGTGGGCCCCTCCACTTT.

The CDR3 DNA is TGTGCCAGCAGCCTTAATCTCAGGGGCGCCTACGAGCAGTACTTC. This gives the protein CASSLNLRGAYEQYF. The genes are TRBV7-9 and TRBJ2-7, with a weak D call TRBD1 (6 bases). CDR3 size: 15 residues. Germline CDR1 and CDR2: SEHNR and FQNEAQ (reference sequence). Trimming left V 5 bases short and J 2 bases short, with 16 bases between.

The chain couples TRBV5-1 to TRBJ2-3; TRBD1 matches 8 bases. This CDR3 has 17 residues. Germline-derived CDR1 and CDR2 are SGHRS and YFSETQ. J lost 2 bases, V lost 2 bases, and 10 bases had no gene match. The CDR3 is CASSLFDRGGVTDTQYF. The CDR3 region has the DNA TGCGCCAGCAGCTTATTCGACAGGGGAGGTGTCACAGATACGCAGTATTTT.

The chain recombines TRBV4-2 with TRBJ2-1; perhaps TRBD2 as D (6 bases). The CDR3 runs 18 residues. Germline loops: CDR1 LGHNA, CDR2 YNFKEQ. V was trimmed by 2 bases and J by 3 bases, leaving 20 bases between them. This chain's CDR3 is CASSQNSIPGTDYNEQFF. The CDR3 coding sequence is TGTGCCAGCAGCCAAAACTCTATTCCCGGGACTGACTACAATGAGCAGTTCTTC.

Here the CDR3 reads CASSLGSDPGGVEKLFF. In DNA, the CDR3 is TGCGCCAGCAGCTTGGGCTCGGACCCCGGGGGAGTCGAAAAACTGTTTTTT. The chain is built from TRBV5-1 and TRBJ1-4, with D tentatively TRBD1 (5 bases). The CDR3 sequence is 17 residues long. The germline CDR1 and CDR2 sequences are SGHRS and YFSETQ. With 0 bases removed from V and 8 bases from J, the gap between germline ends came to 20 bases.